This T cell receptor beta chain was documented in a study of pediatric ulcerative colitis. Study results and caveats: Some T cells in rectal biopsies may come from blood, especially with overt colitis. Two patients had blood samples with substantially reduced template counts. Acute severe colitis showed lower rectal diversity from clonal expansions.

Turning to this clone: Antigen specificity is unknown.

Germline CDR1 MNHNS, CDR2 SASEGT. J gave up 5 bases and V 8 bases, and 11 bases lay outside the gene matches. The length of the CDR3 is 15 residues. TCRdb's copy holds only in-frame clones and misses some; the assay was immunoSEQ multiplex PCR. This sample has tens of thousands of clones, with about three quarters found just once. One to two pinch biopsies were taken from the rectum during colonoscopy. Specimen: gut tissue. The sequence derives from a boy younger than 18 with severe ulcerative colitis. This sequence joins TRBV6-1 and TRBJ1-2; 10 nucleotides align to TRBD1. CDR3 DNA: TGTGCCAGCTCAGCAGGGGACAGGGGACTTTATGGCTACACCTTC. Protein: CASSAGDRGLYGYTF.